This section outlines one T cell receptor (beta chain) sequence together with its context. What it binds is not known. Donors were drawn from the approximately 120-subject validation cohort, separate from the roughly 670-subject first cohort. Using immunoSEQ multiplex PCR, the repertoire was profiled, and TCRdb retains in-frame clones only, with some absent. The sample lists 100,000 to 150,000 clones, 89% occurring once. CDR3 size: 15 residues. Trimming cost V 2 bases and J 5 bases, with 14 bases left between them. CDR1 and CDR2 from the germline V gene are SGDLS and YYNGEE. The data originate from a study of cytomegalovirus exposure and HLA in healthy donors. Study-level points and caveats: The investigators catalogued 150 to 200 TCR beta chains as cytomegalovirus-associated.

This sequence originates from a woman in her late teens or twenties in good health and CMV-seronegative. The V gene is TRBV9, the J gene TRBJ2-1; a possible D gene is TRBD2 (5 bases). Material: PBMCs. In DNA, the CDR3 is TGTGCCAGCAGCGTTGAGGGCCCGGCCGACAATGAGCAGTTCTTC. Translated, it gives CASSVEGPADNEQFF.